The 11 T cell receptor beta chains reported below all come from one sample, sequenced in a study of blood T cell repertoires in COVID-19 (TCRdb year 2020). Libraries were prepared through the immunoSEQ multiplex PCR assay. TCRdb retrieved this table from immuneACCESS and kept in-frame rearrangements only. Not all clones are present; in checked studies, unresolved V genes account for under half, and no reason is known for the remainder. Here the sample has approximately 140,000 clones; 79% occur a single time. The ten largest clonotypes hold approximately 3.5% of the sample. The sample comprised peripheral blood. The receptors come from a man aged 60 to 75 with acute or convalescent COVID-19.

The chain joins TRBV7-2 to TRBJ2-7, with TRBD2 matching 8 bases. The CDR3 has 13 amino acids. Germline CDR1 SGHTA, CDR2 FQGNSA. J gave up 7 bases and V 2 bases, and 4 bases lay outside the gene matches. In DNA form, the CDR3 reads TGTGCCAGCAGCTTACAGCGGGAGAAAGAGCAGTACTTC. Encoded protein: CASSLQREKEQYF.

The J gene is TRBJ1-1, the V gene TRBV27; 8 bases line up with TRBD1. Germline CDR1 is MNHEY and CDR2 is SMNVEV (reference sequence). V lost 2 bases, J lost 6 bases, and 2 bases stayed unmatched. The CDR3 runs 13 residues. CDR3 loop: CASSLPGGSEAFF. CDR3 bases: TGTGCCAGCAGTTTACCAGGGGGCTCTGAAGCTTTCTTT.

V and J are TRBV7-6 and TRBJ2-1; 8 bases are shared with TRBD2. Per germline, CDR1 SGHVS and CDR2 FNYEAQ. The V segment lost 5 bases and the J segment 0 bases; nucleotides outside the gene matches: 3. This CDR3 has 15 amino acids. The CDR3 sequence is CASSVSGSSYNEQFF. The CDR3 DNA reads TGTGCCAGCAGCGTAAGCGGGAGCTCCTACAATGAGCAGTTCTTC.

CDR3 bases: TGTGCCAGCAGCTTGCAGGGTAACACTGAAGCTTTCTTT. Translating it yields CASSLQGNTEAFF. This chain joins TRBV5-4 and TRBJ1-1, with D possibly being TRBD1 (5 bases). The CDR3 is made up of 13 amino acids. Between the trimmed V and J ends, which lost 1 base and 2 bases, there was a span of 6 bases. The germline V gene encodes CDR1 SGHNT and CDR2 YYREEE (reference sequence).

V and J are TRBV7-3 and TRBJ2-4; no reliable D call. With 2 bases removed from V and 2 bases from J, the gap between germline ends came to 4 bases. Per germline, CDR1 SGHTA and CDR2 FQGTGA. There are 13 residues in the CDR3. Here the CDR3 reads CASSLDSKNIQYF. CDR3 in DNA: TGTGCCAGCAGCTTAGACTCCAAAAACATTCAGTACTTC.

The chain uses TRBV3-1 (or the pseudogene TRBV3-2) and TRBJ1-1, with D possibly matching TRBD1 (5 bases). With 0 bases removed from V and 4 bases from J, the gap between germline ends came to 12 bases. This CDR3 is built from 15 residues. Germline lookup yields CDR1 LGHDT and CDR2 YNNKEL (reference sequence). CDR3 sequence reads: CASSQEGVGGTEAFF. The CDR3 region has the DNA TGTGCCAGCAGCCAAGAAGGGGTCGGGGGCACTGAAGCTTTCTTT.

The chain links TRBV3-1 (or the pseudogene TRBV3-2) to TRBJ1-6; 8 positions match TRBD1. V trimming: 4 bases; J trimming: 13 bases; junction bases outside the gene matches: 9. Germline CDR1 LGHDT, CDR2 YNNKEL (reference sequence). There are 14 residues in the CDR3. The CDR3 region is CASSPDRGRSPLHF. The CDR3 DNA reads TGTGCCAGCAGCCCAGACAGGGGCCGATCGCCCCTCCACTTT.

The CDR3 DNA sequence: TGTGCCAGCAGCTTGTTGATCTCGGCTAGCGGGATCGAGACCCAGTACTTC. This translates into CASSLLISASGIETQYF. This chain joins TRBV5-4 and TRBJ2-5; 9 nucleotides align to TRBD2. The CDR3 is made up of 17 amino acids. The trim removed 1 base at V and 5 bases at J, leaving 12 bases unmatched. Germline CDR1 SGHNT, CDR2 YYREEE (reference sequence).

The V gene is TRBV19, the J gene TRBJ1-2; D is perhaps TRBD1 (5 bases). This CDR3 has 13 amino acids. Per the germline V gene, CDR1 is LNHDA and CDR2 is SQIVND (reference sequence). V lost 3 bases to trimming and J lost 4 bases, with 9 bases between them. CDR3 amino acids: CASSIGQGYGYTF. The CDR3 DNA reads TGTGCCAGTAGTATCGGGCAGGGCTATGGCTACACCTTC.

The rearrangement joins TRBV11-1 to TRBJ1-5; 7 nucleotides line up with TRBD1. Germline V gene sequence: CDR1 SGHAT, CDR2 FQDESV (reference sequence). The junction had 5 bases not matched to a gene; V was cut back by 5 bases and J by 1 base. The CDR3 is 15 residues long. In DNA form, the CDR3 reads TGTGCCAGCAGCGAAGGGACAGCCAGCAATCAGCCCCAGCATTTT. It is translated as CASSEGTASNQPQHF.

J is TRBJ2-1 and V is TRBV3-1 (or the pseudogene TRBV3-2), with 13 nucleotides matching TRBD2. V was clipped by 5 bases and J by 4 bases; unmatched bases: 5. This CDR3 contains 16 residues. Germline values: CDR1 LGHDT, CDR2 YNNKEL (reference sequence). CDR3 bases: TGTGCCAGCAGCACCCGACTAGCGGGAGGTTACAATGAGCAGTTCTTC. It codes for CASSTRLAGGYNEQFF.